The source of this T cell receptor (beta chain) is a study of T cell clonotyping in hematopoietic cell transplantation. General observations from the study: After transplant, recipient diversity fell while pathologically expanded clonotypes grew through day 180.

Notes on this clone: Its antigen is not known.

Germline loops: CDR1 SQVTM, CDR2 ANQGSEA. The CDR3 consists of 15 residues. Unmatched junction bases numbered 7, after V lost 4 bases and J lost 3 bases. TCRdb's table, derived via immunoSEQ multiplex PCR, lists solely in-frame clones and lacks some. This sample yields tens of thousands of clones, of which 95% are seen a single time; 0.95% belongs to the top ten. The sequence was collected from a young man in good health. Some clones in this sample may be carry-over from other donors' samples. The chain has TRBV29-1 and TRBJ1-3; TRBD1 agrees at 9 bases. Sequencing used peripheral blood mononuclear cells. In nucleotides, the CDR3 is TGCAGCGTTGCGGGACAGGGAGTCCTTGGAAACACCATATATTTT. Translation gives CSVAGQGVLGNTIYF.